These 13 T cell receptor beta chains came from one sample sequenced in a study of shared clonotypes between healthy human individuals. Clones were sequenced by immunoSEQ multiplex PCR, and TCRdb holds only the in-frame ones, with some missing. The table includes roughly 1 million clones, around three quarters detected once. The sample consisted of memory CD4+ T cells from PBMCs. Subset of the sample: CD45RA-negative fraction. Receptors originate from a man aged 18-30 years in good health. Some clones in this sample may be carry-over from other donors' samples.

This chain links TRBV5-5 with TRBJ2-7; tentative D call: TRBD1 (6 bases). The CDR3 covers 14 residues. The germline V gene has CDR1 SGHKS and CDR2 YYEKEE (reference sequence). V lost 0 bases to trimming and J lost 5 bases, with 12 bases between them. CDR3 sequence reads: CASSLGDNGDEQYF. The CDR3 DNA reads as TGTGCCAGCAGCTTGGGGGACAATGGCGACGAGCAGTACTTC.

The rearrangement uses TRBV4-2 and TRBJ2-3, with D unclear. V lost 2 bases and J 6 bases, leaving 6 bases between the germline ends. CDR1 is LGHNA, CDR2 YNFKEQ, per germline. This CDR3 is 12 amino acids long. The CDR3 region is CASSQFQDTQYF. The CDR3 DNA follows: TGTGCCAGCAGCCAATTCCAGGATACGCAGTATTTT.

The chain uses TRBV28 and TRBJ1-1; D uncertain. The CDR3 runs 14 residues. V lost 6 bases, J lost 1 base, and 12 bases lay in between. Germline V lookup: CDR1 MDHEN, CDR2 SYDVKM. The CDR3 is CASSPVAPNTEAFF. The CDR3 DNA reads as TGTGCCAGCAGCCCCGTGGCCCCGAACACTGAAGCTTTCTTT.

With respect to this clone: A much larger clone sits a single nucleotide away, making a read error possible. V and J are TRBV11-3 and TRBJ1-1, with unresolved D. The CDR3 is 13 amino acids. Trimming left V 1 base short and J 1 base short, with 4 bases between. Germline CDR1 and CDR2: SGHNT and YENEEA. The DNA of the CDR3 is TGTGCCAGCAGCTTAGCCAGGAACACTGAAGCTTTCTTT. It codes for CASSLARNTEAFF.

The gene calls are TRBV7-9 and TRBJ2-7; 8 positions match TRBD2. V shed 5 bases, J shed 3 bases, and the junction held 3 bases outside the gene matches. Germline loops: CDR1 SEHNR, CDR2 FQNEAQ (reference sequence). The CDR3 has 13 amino acids. CDR3 in amino acids: CASSAGGGYEQYF. Written as DNA, the CDR3 is TGTGCCAGCAGCGCGGGGGGAGGCTACGAGCAGTACTTC.

The rearrangement links TRBV28 to TRBJ2-2; D not certain. The CDR3 is made up of 15 amino acids. CDR1 is MDHEN and CDR2 is SYDVKM in the germline V gene. V was clipped by 3 bases and J by 0 bases, with 8 bases between them. Here the CDR3 reads CASSFLSSNTGELFF. In DNA, the CDR3 is TGTGCCAGCAGTTTTCTCAGTTCGAACACCGGGGAGCTGTTTTTT.

The V gene is TRBV18, the J gene TRBJ2-5; perhaps TRBD1 as D (6 bases). Deletions cut 2 bases from V and 6 bases from J, with 10 bases between. This CDR3 comprises 13 residues. Looked up from germline, CDR1 is KGHSH and CDR2 is LQKENI. CDR3 sequence reads: CASSPDRSQTQYF. CDR3 DNA sequence: TGTGCCAGCTCACCAGACAGGTCCCAGACCCAGTACTTC.

This clone was counted a few times. The DNA of the CDR3 is TGTGCCAGCAGCCCTCATTCACAGAACTATGGCTACACCTTC. Amino acid sequence: CASSPHSQNYGYTF. The rearrangement joins TRBV9 to TRBJ1-2, with D unclear. V shed 4 bases and J shed 2 bases, with 12 bases lying between them. Germline assignment: CDR1 SGDLS and CDR2 YYNGEE. The CDR3 sequence is 14 residues long.

The chain links TRBV30 to TRBJ2-5; no clear D. This CDR3 has 13 amino acids. Deletions cut 6 bases from V and 4 bases from J, with 15 bases between. Germline V gives CDR1 GTSNPN, CDR2 SVGIG (reference sequence). As DNA, the CDR3 is TGTGCCTGCCCTTGGGTGGTCTTAGAGACCCAGTACTTC. Its protein is CACPWVVLETQYF.

The chain combines TRBV28 with TRBJ1-2; D gene unclear. The V and J ends lost 8 bases and 3 bases respectively, with 13 bases between them. The CDR3 spans 13 residues. Germline V gene lookup returns CDR1 MDHEN and CDR2 SYDVKM. CDR3 DNA sequence: TGTGCCAGCCAACGGGTGGGTTACTATGGCTACACCTTC. Its translation: CASQRVGYYGYTF.

This clone was seen only a few times. This chain joins TRBV27 and TRBJ2-7; TRBD1 aligns across 7 bases. Trimming removed 9 bases from V and 5 bases from J; junction bases left unmatched: 10. Per the germline V gene, CDR1 is MNHEY and CDR2 is SMNVEV (reference sequence). The CDR3 covers 13 residues. Here the CDR3 DNA reads TGTGCCAGTAGGTTCGGGACAGCTCACGAGCAGTACTTC. Its protein is CASRFGTAHEQYF.

The chain joins TRBV11-2 to TRBJ2-7; no definite D call. Trimming pared 5 bases from V and 3 bases from J, leaving 14 bases between. The CDR3 totals 14 residues. Germline values: CDR1 SGHAT, CDR2 FQNNGV. DNA of the CDR3: TGTGCCAGCAGCATCTACCCGGATCACTACGAGCAGTACTTC. It translates to CASSIYPDHYEQYF.

The chain carries TRBV18 and TRBJ1-4; maybe TRBD1 (5 bases). V was pared by 6 bases and J by 0 bases, with 14 bases between. Per germline, CDR1 KGHSH and CDR2 LQKENI. This CDR3 has 16 amino acids. The CDR3 reads CASSRDRSATNEKLFF. The DNA of the CDR3 is TGTGCCAGCTCGCGTGACAGATCGGCAACTAATGAAAAACTGTTTTTT.